Listed here are 28 T cell receptor beta chains from one sample, sequenced in a study of patients and donors after allogeneic stem cell transplantation. MiXCR was run by TCRdb on the RT-PCR reads, yielding one entry per CDR3 protein. Altogether about 40,000 distinct CDR3 sequences are present, roughly 30% being singletons, with the ten largest covering about three quarters. The sequenced sample was blood, either unsorted or a sorted T cell fraction (not recorded which). The receptors were sampled from a human donor who was either an allogeneic HSCT recipient or a stem cell or donor lymphocyte infusion donor (not recorded which). It is not recorded whose cells these are; they may come from a transplant donor.

This clonotype came up many times. V is TRBV28 and J is TRBJ2-7, with TRBD1 as a possible D gene (6 bases). Trimming removed 5 bases from V and 2 bases from J, with 13 bases in between. Germline-derived CDR1 and CDR2 are MDHEN and SYDVKM. There are 14 residues in the CDR3. CDR3 residues: CASSHRVPPYEQYF. CDR3 in DNA: TGTGCCAGCAGTCACAGGGTTCCCCCCTACGAGCAGTACTTC.

This clonotype was observed a handful of times. The V and J genes are TRBV4-3 and TRBJ2-7; 8 bases are a match to TRBD1. Germline CDR1 reads LGHNA; CDR2 reads YSLEER. The trim removed 6 bases at V and 0 bases at J, leaving 7 bases unmatched. The CDR3 has 15 residues. CDR3 amino acids: CASRGRGPSSYEQYF. The CDR3 DNA sequence: TGCGCCAGCAGGGGCAGGGGGCCTTCCTCCTACGAGCAGTACTTC.

This clonotype showed up just a few times. The chain's CDR3 is CASSQGEWARTDTQYF. CDR3 coding DNA: TGCGCCAGCAGCCAAGGGGAATGGGCCAGAACAGATACGCAGTATTTT. The rearrangement joins TRBV4-3 to TRBJ2-3; unclear D gene. Germline values: CDR1 LGHNA, CDR2 YSLEER. The CDR3 spans 16 residues. V shed 1 base and J shed 3 bases, with 14 bases lying between them.

The chain recombines TRBV12-3 or TRBV12-4 with TRBJ2-5; D is ambiguous. CDR3 length: 17 amino acids. V lost 6 bases, J lost 5 bases, and 25 bases lay in between. The CDR3 loop is CASSSNTAGQSRETQYF. For the CDR3, the DNA is TGTGCCAGCAGCTCTAACACCGCCGGCCAGTCCAGGGAGACCCAGTACTTC.

CDR3 sequence: CASSLLQGGNYGYTF. The CDR3 DNA reads TGTGCCAGCAGTTTACTACAGGGAGGAAACTATGGCTACACCTTC. The genes are TRBV12-3 or TRBV12-4 and TRBJ1-2, with a weak D call TRBD1 (6 bases). With 2 bases removed from V and 2 bases from J, the gap between germline ends came to 12 bases. This CDR3 region has 15 residues.

This clonotype was found a few times. V and J are TRBV5-4 and TRBJ1-4, with D tentatively TRBD1 (6 bases). The CDR3 has 15 residues. In germline, CDR1 is SGHNT, CDR2 YYREEE (reference sequence). V lost 2 bases, J lost 7 bases, and 15 bases lay in between. The CDR3 is CASSFEQGMSEKLFF. DNA for the CDR3: TGTGCCAGCAGCTTCGAACAGGGAATGTCTGAAAAACTGTTTTTT.

The V gene is TRBV5-1, the J gene TRBJ2-1, with D uncertain. V lost 5 bases, J lost 4 bases, and 10 bases lay in between. CDR1 and CDR2 from the germline V gene are SGHRS and YFSETQ. The CDR3 is 13 amino acids. The CDR3 protein is CASSPDFYNEQFF. The CDR3 region has the DNA TGCGCCAGCAGTCCAGACTTTTACAATGAGCAGTTCTTC.

This clonotype has more than one count but fewer than ten. The rearrangement links TRBV4-3 to TRBJ1-1, with 9 bases aligning to TRBD1. Germline V gene sequence: CDR1 LGHNA, CDR2 YSLEER. CDR3 length equals 14 residues. The ends lost 4 bases at V and 3 bases at J; junction bases unmatched: 3. CDR3: CASSPRTGDTEAFF. The CDR3 bases are TGCGCCAGCAGCCCCAGGACAGGGGACACTGAAGCTTTCTTT.

There are many counts of this clonotype. The chain couples TRBV29-1 to TRBJ2-3, with D unresolved. Between the trimmed V and J ends, which lost 4 bases and 1 base, there was a span of 3 bases. The CDR3 is 11 residues long. CDR1 SQVTM and CDR2 ANQGSEA come from the germline V gene. CDR3 loop: CSVGGTDTQYF. The CDR3 nucleotides are TGCAGCGTTGGTGGCACAGATACGCAGTATTTT.

In its sample, this clonotype was seen a few times. The chain links TRBV7-9 to TRBJ1-4; 7 bases fit TRBD1. CDR1 is SEHNR and CDR2 is FQNEAQ in the germline V gene (reference sequence). The CDR3 runs 16 residues. Trimming removed 4 bases from V and 3 bases from J; junction bases left unmatched: 8. Written as DNA, the CDR3 is TGTGCCAGCAGCTCGGTTGTACAGGGGTCTAATGAAAAACTGTTTTTT. This encodes CASSSVVQGSNEKLFF.

This clonotype was counted ten times or more. The chain uses TRBV11-2 and TRBJ1-1, with TRBD1 matching 9 bases. From germline, CDR1 is SGHAT and CDR2 FQNNGV. The CDR3 is 14 amino acids. After removal of 5 bases from V and 4 bases from J, the junction contained 5 bases not matched to a gene. CDR3 coding DNA: TGTGCCAGCAGCGTGGGACAGGGCACCACTGAAGCTTTCTTT. It is translated as CASSVGQGTTEAFF.

The chain links TRBV11-2 to TRBJ2-7; 7 nucleotides agree with TRBD1. Germline V gene data show CDR1 as SGHAT and CDR2 as FQNNGV. The CDR3 sequence is 14 residues long. V shed 7 bases, J shed 4 bases, and the junction held 10 bases outside the gene matches. CDR3 nucleotide sequence: TGTGCCAGCACAAAGGGACAGACGATATACGAGCAGTACTTC. This gives the protein CASTKGQTIYEQYF.

The genes are TRBV6-5 and TRBJ1-3; TRBD1 agrees at 8 bases. The trim removed 2 bases at V and 0 bases at J, leaving 0 bases unmatched. Germline V gene lookup returns CDR1 MNHEY and CDR2 SVGAGI. The CDR3 covers 15 residues. CDR3 sequence: CASSYDRGSGNTIYF. CDR3 sequence (DNA): TGTGCCAGCAGTTACGACAGGGGCTCTGGAAACACCATATATTTT.

This clonotype was detected only a few times. The chain couples TRBV29-1 to TRBJ1-1; maybe TRBD1 (5 bases). CDR1 is SQVTM and CDR2 is ANQGSEA in the germline V gene. The CDR3 covers 14 residues. V was shortened by 4 bases and J by 1 base, with 13 bases between the two germline ends. Here the CDR3 DNA reads TGCAGCGTTGTGCGGCGGGGGGAGAACACTGAAGCTTTCTTT. Its protein is CSVVRRGENTEAFF. Drawing the rest from reference TRBV29-1 and TRBJ1-1, the complete variable domain is SAVISQKPSRDICQRGTSLTIQCQVDSQVTMMFWYRQQPGQSLTLIATANQGSEATYESGFVIDKFPISRPNLTFSTLTVSNMSPEDSSIYLCSVVRRGENTEAFFGQGTRLTVV.

The rearrangement uses TRBV24-1 and TRBJ1-5; 9 nucleotides align to TRBD1. V lost 3 bases to trimming and J lost 7 bases; unmatched junction nucleotides: 3. CDR1 and CDR2 (germline): KGHDR, SFDVKD. CDR3 length equals 14 residues. For the CDR3, the DNA is TGTGCCACCAGTGATCGGGACAGGGAGCAGCCCCAGCATTTT. Protein sequence: CATSDRDREQPQHF.

The chain carries TRBV6-2 or TRBV6-3 and TRBJ2-7; a weak D match, TRBD2 (6 bases). Per the germline V gene, CDR1 is MNHEY and CDR2 is SVGEGT. The CDR3 is 14 residues long. V dropped 0 bases and J dropped 5 bases, with 11 bases sitting between them. CDR3 sequence: CASSYSGGPNEQYF. The CDR3 nucleotides are TGTGCCAGCAGTTACTCGGGGGGACCCAACGAGCAGTACTTC.

This chain links TRBV7-3 with TRBJ1-4; D remains unclear. V was cut by 4 bases and J by 5 bases, with 8 bases left in between. The germline V gene has CDR1 SGHTA and CDR2 FQGTGA. The CDR3 consists of 13 residues. CDR3 region: CASSSSPNEKLFF. The CDR3 DNA follows: TGTGCCAGCAGCTCGAGTCCGAATGAAAAACTGTTTTTT.

This clonotype has more than one count but fewer than ten. V gene TRBV18 combines with J gene TRBJ1-2, with D perhaps TRBD1 (6 bases). Trimming removed 1 base at V and 3 bases at J, with 12 bases between. From germline, CDR1 is KGHSH and CDR2 LQKENI. This CDR3 region has 15 residues. The CDR3 sequence: CASSPQGRGDYGYTF. In nucleotides, the CDR3 is TGTGCCAGCTCACCACAAGGCAGGGGAGACTATGGCTACACCTTC.

This clonotype was counted only a few times. The gene calls are TRBV4-3 and TRBJ2-1; 8 bases line up with TRBD2. Germline values: CDR1 LGHNA, CDR2 YSLEER. The trim removed 0 bases at V and 4 bases at J, leaving 8 bases unmatched. This CDR3 is built from 17 residues. The CDR3 loop is CASSQEAPSGYYNEQFF. The CDR3 DNA reads as TGCGCCAGCAGCCAAGAGGCCCCTAGCGGGTATTACAATGAGCAGTTCTTC.

This clonotype was picked up many times. This chain links TRBV7-9 with TRBJ2-1; no firm D call. The CDR3 runs to 14 residues. The germline gives CDR1 SEHNR, CDR2 FQNEAQ (reference sequence). Trimming left V 5 bases short and J 4 bases short, with 12 bases between. For the CDR3, the DNA is TGTGCCAGCAGCCCACAAGGGCGGTACAATGAGCAGTTCTTC. Amino acid sequence: CASSPQGRYNEQFF. The full variable domain, rest sourced from reference TRBV7-9 and TRBJ2-1, is DTGVSQNPRHKITKRGQNVTFRCDPISEHNRLYWYRQTLGQGPEFLTYFQNEAQLEKSRLLSDRFSAERPKGSFSTLEIQRTEQGDSAMYLCASSPQGRYNEQFFGPGTRLTVL.

This clonotype was detected only a few times. J is TRBJ1-5 and V is TRBV5-1, with D possibly TRBD1 on 6 matching bases. The germline gives CDR1 SGHRS, CDR2 YFSETQ. Trimming took off 0 bases at V and 5 bases at J, with 9 bases between the two ends. The CDR3 runs to 14 residues. DNA of the CDR3: TGCGCCAGCAGCTTGGACGGGGGCGATCAGCCCCAGCATTTT. Translated: CASSLDGGDQPQHF.

The chain recombines TRBV9 with TRBJ1-1, with D perhaps matching TRBD1 (6 bases). The CDR3 spans 17 residues. Trimming took 0 bases from V and 1 from J, leaving 16 bases between them. Per the germline V gene, CDR1 is SGDLS and CDR2 is YYNGEE. The CDR3 reads CASSVGRPGQPNTEAFF. CDR3 sequence (DNA): TGTGCCAGCAGCGTAGGCAGGCCGGGACAACCGAACACTGAAGCTTTCTTT.

V is TRBV6-2 or TRBV6-3 and J is TRBJ2-7; no definite D call. This CDR3 spans 12 amino acids. V was clipped by 2 bases and J by 5 bases, with 7 bases between them. Per the germline V gene, CDR1 is MNHEY and CDR2 is SVGEGT. The CDR3, as DNA: TGTGCCAGCAGTTACAGCGAGGACGAGCAGTACTTC. It is translated as CASSYSEDEQYF.

This clonotype was seen ten or more times. This chain links TRBV7-8 with TRBJ1-4, with D unclear. The germline V gene encodes CDR1 SGHVS and CDR2 FQNEAQ. Trimming removed 1 base at V and 8 bases at J, with 14 bases between. The CDR3 length is 15 residues. This CDR3 reads CASSLGVGGKEKLFF. In nucleotides, the CDR3 is TGTGCCAGCAGCTTAGGAGTCGGTGGGAAGGAAAAACTGTTTTTT.

This clonotype was found once. The chain links TRBV29-1 to TRBJ2-7; D remains ambiguous. Trimming pared 7 bases from V and 2 bases from J, leaving 15 bases between. The CDR3 totals 13 residues. CDR1 and CDR2 (germline): SQVTM, ANQGSEA. The CDR3 nucleotides read TGCAGCGGCAGGAACCAAGGGCCCTACGAGCAGTACTTC. Translating gives CSGRNQGPYEQYF.

The chain has TRBV20-1 and TRBJ1-5, with TRBD1 as a possible D gene (6 bases). Germline V CDR1 and CDR2: DFQATT, SNEGSKA (reference sequence). The CDR3 has 13 residues. V was trimmed by 5 bases and J by 7 bases, leaving 15 bases between them. The CDR3 DNA is TGCAGTGCTGCTCTCAGGGGTCGCCAGCCCCAGCATTTT. Translated: CSAALRGRQPQHF.

The chain couples TRBV3-1 to TRBJ1-4; tentative D call: TRBD1 (5 bases). This CDR3 has 14 residues. V was clipped by 6 bases and J by 8 bases, with 16 bases between them. Germline CDR1 reads LGHDT; CDR2 reads YNNKEL (reference sequence). The CDR3 sequence is CASSPGLLGEKLFF. CDR3 bases: TGTGCCAGCAGTCCAGGGTTGTTGGGCGAAAAACTGTTTTTT.

The chain uses TRBV6-1 and TRBJ2-1; TRBD2 might be the D (5 bases). V lost 5 bases and J 2 bases, leaving 10 bases between the germline ends. The CDR3 is 14 residues long. Germline CDR1 reads MNHNS; CDR2 reads SASEGT. The CDR3 sequence: CASSFSVTYNEQFF. CDR3 nucleotide sequence: TGTGCCAGCAGTTTTAGCGTAACCTACAATGAGCAGTTCTTC.